This entry features one T cell receptor (beta chain) sequence. No antigen is known for it. The CDR3 covers 16 residues. CDR1 and CDR2 (germline): MDHEN, SYDVKM. V shed 5 bases and J 1 base; nucleotides not matched to a gene: 8. This specimen belongs to a study of T cell repertoires in cytomegalovirus infection. Study-wide background: TCR beta signatures that were public indicated CMV infection and matching HLA type. Study results and caveats: Summed frequency of public TCR beta families distinguished CMV carriers with the relevant HLA.

One entry per CDR3 protein results from TCRdb running MiXCR on the reads. The data show 350,000 to 550,000 distinct CDR3 sequences, around 32% seen once. The sample comprised PBMCs. This TCR derives from a human donor in good health (CMV status not recorded). Some clones in this sample may be carry-over from other donors' samples. The V and J genes are TRBV28 and TRBJ2-3; TRBD2 matches at 8 bases. CDR3 sequence (DNA): TGTGCCAGCAGTGACTTTGGGCGGGGGGGCACAGATACGCAGTATTTT. Translating it yields CASSDFGRGGTDTQYF. The variable domain in full, completed from reference TRBV28 and TRBJ2-3, reads DVKVTQSSRYLVKRTGEKVFLECVQDMDHENMFWYRQDPGLGLRLIYFSYDVKMKEKGDIPEGYSVSREKKERFSLILESASTNQTSMYLCASSDFGRGGTDTQYFGPGTRLTVL.